This T cell receptor beta chain was captured by sequencing in a study of graft-versus-host responses after intestinal transplantation. In the study overall: Induction with anti-thymocyte globulin, then tacrolimus and steroids for three to four years, was given to all recipients.

About this clone itself: Antigen specificity is unknown.

TCRdb's copy holds only in-frame clones and misses some; the assay was immunoSEQ multiplex PCR. The data show 110,000 to 150,000 clones, 85% to 95% seen once. The CDR3 has 13 amino acids. Germline values: CDR1 LNHDA, CDR2 SQIVND (reference sequence). The gene calls are TRBV19 and TRBJ2-5, with 13 bases lining up with TRBD2. The end of the DNA is better explained by TRBJ2-7, so the J call may be wrong. This sequence originates from a human donor who received an intestinal transplant. The source was unstimulated CD4+ T cells sorted from spleen or lymph node cells, collected before intestinal transplant. The DNA for the CDR3 is TGTGCCAGTTCACTAGCGGGAGGGAACGAGCAGTACTTC. Encoded protein: CASSLAGGNEQYF.